The present T cell receptor beta chain was sequenced within a study of T cell repertoires in cytomegalovirus infection. About the study: TCR beta signatures that were public indicated CMV infection and matching HLA type.

TCRdb used MiXCR to reprocess the reads, holding one entry per CDR3 protein. The data hold around 530,000 distinct CDR3 sequences, with approximately 25% observed a single time. Study-wide findings and caveats: HLA-C-restricted CMV clonotypes gave the most frequent clonotype in two of eight donors. Adding up the frequency of public TCR beta families identified people who carried CMV plus the relevant HLA.

Trimming cost V 6 bases and J 5 bases; bases outside gene matches: 8. This CDR3 is built from 15 residues. The V gene's germline CDR1 is SGHTA and CDR2 FQGNSA. In the case of this clonotype: Its target is unknown.

This TCR was sampled from a human donor in good health (CMV status not recorded). Some clones in this sample may be carry-over from other donors' samples. Sequencing was performed on PBMCs. The chain couples TRBV7-2 to TRBJ2-1; 9 bases line up with TRBD2. The CDR3 DNA reads as TGTGCCAGCAGTTTGGGACTAGCCCTTAACAATGAGCAGTTCTTC. It is translated as CASSLGLALNNEQFF.